This passage covers 21 T cell receptor beta chains from one sample sequenced in a study of T cells in localized non-small cell lung cancer. Here immunoSEQ multiplex PCR was the method, and the copy in TCRdb shows in-frame clones only, minus some. Of about 870 clones in the sample, 15% to 20% were seen once. The sequencing used normal lung tissue next to the tumor, collected before any cancer treatment. These receptors were taken from a man between 40 and 75 years old with stage I lung adenocarcinoma.

The gene calls are TRBV22-1 and TRBJ2-6; the table calls TRBD2, which could not be checked here. TRBV22-1 is a known pseudogene. The CDR3 totals 18 residues. CDR3 residues: CPGRAPRSEQSRANVLTF. CDR3 in DNA: TGTCCTGGGAGAGCCCCGCGAAGCGAACAAAGTCGGGCCAACGTCCTGACTTTC.

The genes are TRBV15 and TRBJ1-2, with D possibly being TRBD1 (5 bases). Trimming shortened V by 1 base and J by 5 bases, and 14 bases separated the two germline ends. Germline lookup yields CDR1 LNHNV and CDR2 YYDKDF (reference sequence). The CDR3 runs 15 residues. The CDR3 region is CATSRAGQLLYGYTF. The CDR3 DNA is TGTGCCACCAGCAGAGCGGGGCAGCTACTATATGGCTACACCTTC.

This clone was seen more than once but under ten times. The chain joins TRBV6-8 to TRBJ2-1, with 9 bases aligning to TRBD2. Germline values: CDR1 MNHGY, CDR2 SAAAGT. J lost 0 bases, V lost 6 bases, and 3 bases had no gene match. The CDR3 extends over 15 amino acids. CDR3 in amino acids: CASSHSGGSYNEQFF. The DNA of the CDR3 is TGTGCCAGCAGCCATAGCGGGGGCTCCTACAATGAGCAGTTCTTC.

This clone has more than one count but fewer than ten. The rearrangement links TRBV9 to TRBJ2-5; perhaps TRBD1 as D (6 bases). CDR1 and CDR2 (germline): SGDLS, YYNGEE. V lost 5 bases to trimming and J lost 2 bases, with 10 bases between them. The CDR3 totals 13 residues. CDR3 nucleotides: TGTGCCAGCAGAAACAGGGCTCAAGAGACCCAGTACTTC. Its translation is CASRNRAQETQYF.

This clone has only a few counts. The chain links TRBV15 to TRBJ2-2; D remains unclear. Germline assignment: CDR1 LNHNV and CDR2 YYDKDF (reference sequence). V dropped 0 bases and J dropped 6 bases, with 8 bases sitting between them. This CDR3 is 14 amino acids long. This chain's CDR3 is CATSRDGEAGELFF. The CDR3 DNA is TGTGCCACCAGCAGAGATGGTGAGGCCGGGGAGCTGTTTTTT.

The chain uses TRBV10-2 and TRBJ1-2; TRBD1 might be the D (5 bases). The germline CDR1 and CDR2 sequences are WSHSY and SAAADI. The CDR3 length is 12 residues. V was pared by 6 bases and J by 4 bases, with 9 bases between. In DNA form, the CDR3 reads TGCGCCAGCAGGAAAGACAGCTATGGCTACACCTTC. Amino acid sequence: CASRKDSYGYTF.

This clone was found a few times. The chain combines TRBV19 with TRBJ1-2, with 7 bases matching TRBD1. The junction had 7 bases not matched to a gene; V was cut back by 3 bases and J by 6 bases. Germline V CDR1 and CDR2: LNHDA, SQIVND (reference sequence). The CDR3 totals 14 residues. DNA for the CDR3: TGTGCCAGTAGTATGGAGGACAGGACAAATGGCTACACCTTC. Its translation: CASSMEDRTNGYTF.

The CDR3 sequence is CASSIKALGTEAFF. In nucleotides, the CDR3 is TGTGCCAGTAGTATAAAGGCCCTGGGCACTGAAGCTTTCTTT. V is TRBV19 and J is TRBJ1-1, with D unclear. Germline V gene sequence: CDR1 LNHDA, CDR2 SQIVND (reference sequence). The CDR3 covers 14 residues. V was shortened by 2 bases and J by 4 bases, with 11 bases between the two germline ends.

V and J are TRBV29-1 and TRBJ2-1, with D perhaps matching TRBD2 (5 bases). V was pared by 4 bases and J by 0 bases, with 13 bases between. CDR3 length: 15 amino acids. Germline V gene sequence: CDR1 SQVTM, CDR2 ANQGSEA. CDR3 sequence: CSVVSAVGSYNEQFF. The CDR3, as DNA: TGCAGCGTTGTTAGCGCAGTGGGCTCCTACAATGAGCAGTTCTTC.

By share, this clone counts as large. V usage is TRBV6-8 and J usage is TRBJ2-3, with 7 bases identical to TRBD1. V dropped 0 bases and J dropped 2; count of bases not matched to a gene: 8. The CDR3 is made up of 17 amino acids. Germline-derived CDR1 and CDR2 are MNHGY and SAAAGT. The CDR3 coding sequence is TGTGCCAGCAGTTACTCGAGGCCAGGGGGATTCACAGATACGCAGTATTTT. It yields the protein CASSYSRPGGFTDTQYF.

The CDR3 DNA reads TGTGCCAGCAGCCGCGACAGGGACACTGAAGCTTTCTTT. The encoded protein is CASSRDRDTEAFF. This sequence joins TRBV5-8 and TRBJ1-1; the match to TRBD1 covers 7 bases. This CDR3 has 13 amino acids. V lost 4 bases to trimming and J lost 3 bases; unmatched junction nucleotides: 3. The V gene's germline CDR1 is SGHTS and CDR2 YDEGEE.

The chain has TRBV5-1 and TRBJ1-4; D is perhaps TRBD1 (6 bases). The V end was cut by 2 bases, the J end by 3 bases, with 11 bases between. The CDR3 consists of 15 residues. From germline, CDR1 is SGHRS and CDR2 YFSETQ. CDR3 sequence (DNA): TGCGCCAGCAGCTTATTCAGGGGACCTAATGAAAAACTGTTTTTT. This codes for CASSLFRGPNEKLFF.

This clone was seen only a few times. This sequence joins TRBV19 and TRBJ2-3; D is perhaps TRBD2 (5 bases). V was clipped by 3 bases and J by 3 bases, with 16 bases between them. The CDR3 is 16 residues long. Germline V gene sequence: CDR1 LNHDA, CDR2 SQIVND (reference sequence). The CDR3 DNA sequence: TGTGCCAGTAGTATGTACGGACTCCTGATTACAGATACGCAGTATTTT. Amino acid sequence: CASSMYGLLITDTQYF.

This clone was seen only a few times. In nucleotides, the CDR3 is TGTGCCAGTTACATGGACAGGGGAGGGAACTATGGCTACACCTTC. This gives the protein CASYMDRGGNYGYTF. The chain links TRBV19 to TRBJ1-2; 9 nucleotides match TRBD1. V lost 8 bases, J lost 2 bases, and 9 bases stayed unmatched. Per germline, CDR1 LNHDA and CDR2 SQIVND (reference sequence). The CDR3 contains 15 residues. The full variable domain, completed using reference TRBV19 and TRBJ1-2, is DGGITQSPKYLFRKEGQNVTLSCEQNLNHDAMYWYRQDPGQGLRLIYYSQIVNDFQKGDIAEGYSVSREKKESFPLTVTSAQKNPTAFYLCASYMDRGGNYGYTFGSGTRLTVV.

This clone is deemed medium-sized. This sequence joins TRBV7-2 and TRBJ2-3; 8 bases line up with TRBD1. J gave up 3 bases and V 5 bases, and 1 base lay outside the gene matches. Germline CDR1 reads SGHTA; CDR2 reads FQGNSA. The CDR3 is 13 amino acids. CDR3: CASSDRGTDTQYF. The CDR3 DNA follows: TGTGCCAGCAGCGACAGGGGAACAGATACGCAGTATTTT.

The chain employs TRBV11-3 and TRBJ2-2, with 7 nucleotides matching TRBD1. Germline CDR1 reads SGHNT; CDR2 reads YENEEA. The CDR3 spans 16 residues. V lost 1 base to trimming and J lost 5 bases; unmatched junction nucleotides: 7. The CDR3 DNA reads as TGTGCCAGCAGCTTAGGACAGGGAATTGTAACCGGGGAGCTGTTTTTT. Its protein is CASSLGQGIVTGELFF.

In its sample, this clone was seen a few times. The V gene is TRBV6-8, the J gene TRBJ2-7; tentatively, D is TRBD2 (5 bases). This CDR3 is built from 14 residues. Trimming removed 6 bases from V and 0 bases from J, with 12 bases in between. The germline gives CDR1 MNHGY, CDR2 SAAAGT. The chain's CDR3 is CASSHPGSSYEQYF. CDR3 DNA sequence: TGTGCCAGCAGCCACCCGGGGAGCTCCTACGAGCAGTACTTC.

The gene calls are TRBV7-2 and TRBJ2-1; D not resolved. V lost 1 base and J lost 8, with 9 bases in between. CDR1 is SGHTA and CDR2 is FQGNSA in the germline V gene. The CDR3 covers 13 residues. The DNA of the CDR3 is TGTGCCAGCAGCTTAGGGACGGGCGATGAGCAGTTCTTC. Amino acids: CASSLGTGDEQFF.

This clone was counted only a few times. Other DNA sequences of this sample code for an identical CDR3. The chain is built from TRBV14 and TRBJ2-7; no firm D call. Germline V gene data show CDR1 as SGHDN and CDR2 as FVKESK. CDR3 size: 11 residues. Deletions cut 3 bases from V and 3 bases from J, with 3 bases between. DNA for the CDR3: TGTGCCAGCAGCCAGGACTACGAGCAGTACTTC. Amino acid sequence: CASSQDYEQYF.

V gene TRBV6-8 combines with J gene TRBJ2-7; 13 nucleotides match TRBD2. The V gene end was trimmed by 6 bases and the J gene end by 4 bases; junction bases not matched to a gene: 12. Germline V lookup: CDR1 MNHGY, CDR2 SAAAGT. CDR3 length equals 17 residues. This CDR3 is CASSRTSGGARGYEQYF. The CDR3 nucleotides are TGTGCCAGCAGCCGTACTAGCGGGGGGGCCCGGGGTTACGAGCAGTACTTC.

V is TRBV30 and J is TRBJ1-3; D remains ambiguous. Per the germline V gene, CDR1 is GTSNPN and CDR2 is SVGIG (reference sequence). With 4 bases removed from V and 2 bases from J, the gap between germline ends came to 12 bases. The CDR3 covers 14 residues. The CDR3 spells CAWKKYSPGNTIYF. In DNA form, the CDR3 reads TGTGCCTGGAAAAAGTACAGTCCTGGAAACACCATATATTTT.